This note documents a single T cell receptor (beta chain) sequence. Its antigen is undetermined. Here immunoSEQ multiplex PCR was the method, and the copy in TCRdb shows in-frame clones only, minus some. Of thousands of clones in the sample, 55% to 75% were seen once. The source of the sample is a study of neoadjuvant anti-PD-1 for oral cavity cancer. Study-wide context: Patients without progression got a fourth dose around day 43. Regarding the study as a whole: Non-responders to neoadjuvant nivolumab had significantly more clonal PBMC T cells than responders.

This CDR3 contains 15 residues. Germline CDR1 is SEHNR and CDR2 is FQNEAQ (reference sequence). The V segment lost 5 bases and the J segment 3 bases; nucleotides outside the gene matches: 4. Noted time point: after neoadjuvant nivolumab, at surgical resection. Patients had HPV-negative, locally advanced oral cavity squamous cell carcinoma. PBMCs were not maintained or expanded in culture before analysis. Source: PBMCs, taken after nivolumab (anti-PD-1) treatment. This receptor was taken from a person between 40 and 80 years old with oral cavity squamous cell carcinoma. This sequence joins TRBV7-9 and TRBJ2-5; 12 bases line up with TRBD2. Here the CDR3 reads CASSNRLAGEETQYF. CDR3 DNA: TGTGCCAGCAGCAACCGACTAGCGGGGGAAGAGACCCAGTACTTC.